Following are 24 T cell receptor beta chains from one sample sequenced in a study of blood T cell repertoires in COVID-19. Measured with immunoSEQ multiplex PCR; TCRdb has only the in-frame clones, and not every one. Here the sample spans 120,000 or so clones, 84% being singletons. The sequencing sample was made of peripheral blood. Receptors originate from a woman in her twenties or thirties who had recovered from COVID-19.

The rearrangement joins TRBV10-3 to TRBJ2-5; TRBD2 might be the D (6 bases). CDR1 ENHRY and CDR2 SYGVKD come from the germline V gene. With 2 bases removed from V and 1 base from J, the gap between germline ends came to 17 bases. This CDR3 is built from 17 residues. The CDR3 DNA reads as TGTGCCATCAGTGAGCCCTACTCGGGACTCCTCCAAGAGACCCAGTACTTC. Residues: CAISEPYSGLLQETQYF.

This CDR3 is CASSGRGSYEQYF. CDR3 sequence (DNA): TGTGCCAGCAGTGGCAGGGGGAGTTACGAGCAGTACTTC. The genes are TRBV2 and TRBJ2-7; 7 bases match TRBD1. CDR3 length: 13 residues. The germline gives CDR1 SNHLY, CDR2 FYNNEI. Trimming removed 4 bases from V and 4 bases from J; junction bases left unmatched: 4.

CDR3 nucleotides: TGTGCCAGCAGGACAGGGGACACCGGGGAGCTGTTTTTT. This gives the protein CASRTGDTGELFF. This chain joins TRBV6-4 and TRBJ2-2; 8 bases are shared with TRBD1. Unmatched junction bases numbered 0, after V lost 6 bases and J lost 3 bases. The germline CDR1 and CDR2 sequences are MRHNA and SNTAGT. The CDR3 has 13 residues.

The rearrangement joins TRBV21-1 to TRBJ2-2; TRBD2 is the table's D call, not checked against the DNA. TRBV21-1 is given as a pseudogene. There are 16 residues in the CDR3. The CDR3 is CASSNCEGSNTGELFF. In DNA, the CDR3 is TGTGCCAGCAGCAACTGCGAGGGCTCGAACACCGGGGAGCTGTTTTTT.

The V call is TRBV5-1, the J call TRBJ2-2, with 10 bases matching TRBD2. This CDR3 region has 20 residues. V lost 2 bases to trimming and J lost 3 bases; unmatched junction nucleotides: 16. Germline V gene lookup returns CDR1 SGHRS and CDR2 YFSETQ. The CDR3 sequence: CASSFTPRERGGQDTGELFF. For the CDR3, the DNA is TGCGCCAGCAGCTTCACTCCTAGGGAGCGGGGGGGCCAGGACACCGGGGAGCTGTTTTTT.

The sample holds a few counts of this clone. The chain links TRBV7-9 to TRBJ1-1, with D uncertain. The germline gives CDR1 SEHNR, CDR2 FQNEAQ (reference sequence). V gave up 8 bases and J gave up 1 base, with 8 bases separating them. The CDR3 runs 12 residues. CDR3 bases: TGTGCCAGCCGTCAGTCGAACACTGAAGCTTTCTTT. Residues: CASRQSNTEAFF.

The rearrangement joins TRBV9 to TRBJ1-2, with 9 bases that match TRBD1. The germline V gene has CDR1 SGDLS and CDR2 YYNGEE. V gave up 4 bases and J gave up 5 bases; unmatched junction bases: 9. The CDR3 sequence is 15 residues long. CDR3 in DNA: TGTGCCAGCAGCCCCCGGGACAGGGTCGGATATGGCTACACCTTC. It codes for CASSPRDRVGYGYTF. The variable domain in full, with the rest retrieved from reference TRBV9 and TRBJ1-2, is DSGVTQTPKHLITATGQRVTLRCSPRSGDLSVYWYQQSLDQGLQFLIQYYNGEERAKGNILERFSAQQFPDLHSELNLSSLELGDSALYFCASSPRDRVGYGYTFGSGTRLTVV.

The chain recombines TRBV6-5 with TRBJ2-7, with TRBD2 as a possible D gene (6 bases). The CDR3 spans 15 residues. Per the germline V gene, CDR1 is MNHEY and CDR2 is SVGAGI. Trimming pared 7 bases from V and 3 bases from J, leaving 19 bases between. CDR3 loop: CASTVNTGGLYEQYF. The CDR3 bases are TGTGCCAGCACCGTAAACACCGGAGGGCTCTACGAGCAGTACTTC.

This chain connects TRBV3-1 (or the pseudogene TRBV3-2) to TRBJ1-2; TRBD1 matches 7 bases. The ends lost 1 base at V and 3 bases at J; junction bases unmatched: 8. The CDR3 totals 16 residues. The germline V gene has CDR1 LGHDT and CDR2 YNNKEL (reference sequence). CDR3 sequence (DNA): TGTGCCAGCAGCCAAGGATTGGTCGGACAGGACTATGGCTACACCTTC. Its translation: CASSQGLVGQDYGYTF.

This rearrangement joins TRBV14 to TRBJ1-2; D unclear. V was clipped by 1 base and J by 6 bases, with 6 bases between them. Germline assignment: CDR1 SGHDN and CDR2 FVKESK. This CDR3 region has 12 residues. The CDR3 reads CASSQGPDGYTF. The CDR3 DNA reads as TGTGCCAGCAGCCAAGGTCCGGATGGCTACACCTTC.

The chain carries TRBV6-6 and TRBJ2-7; D gene uncertain. Germline CDR1 MNHNY, CDR2 SVGAGI (reference sequence). The V and J ends lost 2 bases and 5 bases respectively, with 13 bases between them. This CDR3 spans 14 amino acids. The CDR3 is CASSYPPPIDEQYF. CDR3 sequence (DNA): TGTGCCAGCAGTTACCCTCCCCCCATAGACGAGCAGTACTTC.

This clone was detected a few times. The chain carries TRBV9 and TRBJ1-4; TRBD1 might be the D (6 bases). The CDR3 covers 15 residues. V lost 3 bases and J 0 bases, leaving 9 bases between the germline ends. CDR1 is SGDLS, CDR2 YYNGEE, per germline. The CDR3 sequence is CASSAGHTTNEKLFF. Written as DNA, the CDR3 is TGTGCCAGCAGCGCGGGACACACAACTAATGAAAAACTGTTTTTT.

The chain uses TRBV9 and TRBJ2-1, with 8 bases matching TRBD2. The CDR3 consists of 14 residues. The germline CDR1 and CDR2 sequences are SGDLS and YYNGEE. The junction had 11 bases not matched to a gene; V was cut back by 6 bases and J by 9 bases. CDR3 amino acids: CASKAASSGGEQFF. DNA of the CDR3: TGTGCCAGCAAAGCGGCTTCCAGCGGGGGTGAGCAGTTCTTC.

In its sample, this clone was seen a few times. V usage is TRBV7-2 and J usage is TRBJ1-4; 9 nucleotides match TRBD1. Germline V gene sequence: CDR1 SGHTA, CDR2 FQGNSA. Trimming removed 5 bases from V and 5 bases from J; junction bases left unmatched: 6. The CDR3 length is 15 residues. CDR3 loop: CASSAEGQGNEKLFF. CDR3 DNA: TGTGCCAGCAGCGCTGAGGGACAGGGCAATGAAAAACTGTTTTTT.

The V call is TRBV3-1 (or the pseudogene TRBV3-2), the J call TRBJ2-1; 9 bases are shared with TRBD2. Per the germline V gene, CDR1 is LGHDT and CDR2 is YNNKEL (reference sequence). CDR3 length equals 15 residues. Unmatched junction bases numbered 7, after V lost 3 bases and J lost 7 bases. CDR3 region: CASSQGAAGGNEQFF. CDR3 sequence (DNA): TGTGCCAGCAGCCAGGGGGCGGCGGGAGGGAATGAGCAGTTCTTC.

The chain recombines TRBV5-1 with TRBJ2-5; 8 nucleotides line up with TRBD2. The CDR3 covers 15 residues. The V gene's germline CDR1 is SGHRS and CDR2 YFSETQ. V trimming: 6 bases; J trimming: 1 base; junction bases outside the gene matches: 8. CDR3: CASTGGRGRQETQYF. In DNA, the CDR3 is TGCGCCAGCACGGGGGGGCGGGGGCGCCAAGAGACCCAGTACTTC.

The J gene is TRBJ2-3, the V gene TRBV14; 7 nucleotides align to TRBD1. The germline V gene encodes CDR1 SGHDN and CDR2 FVKESK. Unmatched junction bases numbered 16, after V lost 1 base and J lost 6 bases. The CDR3 has 18 amino acids. CDR3 in amino acids: CASSQGLLTGVFKDTQYF. The CDR3 DNA sequence: TGTGCCAGCAGCCAAGGTCTTCTAACAGGGGTATTCAAGGATACGCAGTATTTT.

The table lists this clone with a count of one. The V gene is TRBV10-3, the J gene TRBJ1-1; 8 bases fit TRBD1. The CDR3 runs to 13 residues. With V trimmed by 11 bases and J by 4 bases, 9 bases remained unmatched. Germline-derived CDR1 and CDR2 are ENHRY and SYGVKD. The CDR3 coding sequence is TGTGCCTCCAGAACAGGGGGTAGCACTGAAGCTTTCTTT. It is translated as CASRTGGSTEAFF.

The chain links TRBV15 to TRBJ1-2; 7 bases match TRBD1. The CDR3 has 15 residues. V was pared by 0 bases and J by 4 bases, with 5 bases of the junction left unmatched. CDR1 LNHNV and CDR2 YYDKDF come from the germline V gene (reference sequence). CDR3 nucleotides: TGTGCCACCAGCAGAGAAGTGACAGGGAGCTATGGCTACACCTTC. It translates to CATSREVTGSYGYTF.

The chain is built from TRBV4-2 and TRBJ2-2; 9 nucleotides align to TRBD2. The germline gives CDR1 LGHNA, CDR2 YNFKEQ. The CDR3 sequence is 15 residues long. After removal of 0 bases from V and 5 bases from J, the junction contained 1 base not matched to a gene. CDR3 bases: TGTGCCAGCAGCCAAGACACTAGCGGGACCGGGGAGCTGTTTTTT. Protein: CASSQDTSGTGELFF.

This chain joins TRBV6-5 and TRBJ1-1, with D perhaps TRBD1 (5 bases). The CDR3 runs to 12 residues. Trimming pared 10 bases from V and 3 bases from J, leaving 12 bases between. Germline CDR1 is MNHEY and CDR2 is SVGAGI. The CDR3 is CATTRGDTEAFF. CDR3 DNA: TGTGCCACGACGCGGGGGGACACTGAAGCTTTCTTT.

This clone showed up just once. The rearrangement uses TRBV19 and TRBJ1-6; 10 bases agree with TRBD1. J lost 7 bases, V lost 6 bases, and 3 bases had no gene match. Germline CDR1 reads LNHDA; CDR2 reads SQIVND (reference sequence). CDR3 length: 14 residues. The CDR3 protein is CASSDRGLNSPLHF. The CDR3 DNA sequence: TGTGCCAGTAGCGACAGGGGGCTAAATTCACCCCTCCACTTT. Variable domain in full (rest from reference TRBV19 and TRBJ1-6): DGGITQSPKYLFRKEGQNVTLSCEQNLNHDAMYWYRQDPGQGLRLIYYSQIVNDFQKGDIAEGYSVSREKKESFPLTVTSAQKNPTAFYLCASSDRGLNSPLHFGNGTRLTVT.

The rearrangement uses TRBV11-2 and TRBJ1-1; D possibly corresponds to TRBD1 (5 bases). The CDR3 covers 15 residues. Germline CDR1 reads SGHAT; CDR2 reads FQNNGV. V was trimmed by 1 base and J by 5 bases, leaving 14 bases between them. DNA of the CDR3: TGTGCCAGCAGCTTAGTGGGCAGGGTCGCGACTGAAGCTTTCTTT. Its translation is CASSLVGRVATEAFF.

The chain links TRBV4-1 to TRBJ2-7, with 8 bases fitting TRBD2. The CDR3 has 17 residues. The V and J ends lost 1 base and 0 bases, in that order; junction bases with no gene match: 8. The germline CDR1 and CDR2 sequences are MGHRA and YSYEKL. This chain's CDR3 is CASSQALAGRTSYEQYF. The CDR3 DNA reads as TGCGCCAGCAGCCAAGCATTAGCGGGGCGGACCTCCTACGAGCAGTACTTC.